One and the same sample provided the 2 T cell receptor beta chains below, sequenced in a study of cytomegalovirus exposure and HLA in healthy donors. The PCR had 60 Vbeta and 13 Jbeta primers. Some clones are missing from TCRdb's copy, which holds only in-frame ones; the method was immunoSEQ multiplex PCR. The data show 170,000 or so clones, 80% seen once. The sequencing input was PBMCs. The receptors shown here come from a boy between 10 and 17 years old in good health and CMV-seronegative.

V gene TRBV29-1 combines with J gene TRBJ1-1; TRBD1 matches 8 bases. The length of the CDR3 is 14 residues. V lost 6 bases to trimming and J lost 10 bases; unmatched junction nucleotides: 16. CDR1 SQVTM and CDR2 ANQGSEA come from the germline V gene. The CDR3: CSVAVGTGPVAAFF. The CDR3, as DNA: TGCAGCGTGGCCGTCGGGACAGGCCCGGTAGCAGCTTTCTTT.

The DNA of the CDR3 is TGTGCCTGGAGTGTACGGCGCGGGAGTGGGAATGAGCAGTTCTTC. It codes for CAWSVRRGSGNEQFF. V is TRBV30 and J is TRBJ2-1; TRBD2 agrees at 7 bases. Germline V gene lookup returns CDR1 GTSNPN and CDR2 SVGIG (reference sequence). There are 15 residues in the CDR3. Unmatched junction bases numbered 9, after V lost 0 bases and J lost 7 bases.